This T cell receptor beta chain was sequenced for a study of human T cells and chemical hapten exposure. This clonotype was found many times. The antigen remains undetermined. TCRdb itself ran the RACE reads through MiXCR, one entry per CDR3 protein. This repertoire shows tens of thousands of distinct CDR3 sequences, roughly an eighth found once; its top ten account for roughly 2.4%. General study results and limits: High-frequency TCRs, those above 1 in 1000, stayed the same after DPC sensitization. Expanded TCRs clustered into significantly more large CDR3 similarity groups than controls, the analysis revealed.

This CDR3 region has 13 residues. CDR1 is SGHTA, CDR2 FQGNSA, per germline. V was clipped by 6 bases and J by 8 bases; unmatched bases: 7. As to time point: patch test 3, about 24 weeks after DPC sensitization. Treatment meaning: therapeutic diphenylcyclopropenone sensitization with weekly scalp DPC. Extraction yielded total RNA from whole blood (unfractionated). The starting material was whole blood, obtained in connection with sensitization to the hapten diphenylcyclopropenone (DPC). The chain uses TRBV7-2 and TRBJ1-2, with TRBD1 identical over 9 bases. The clonotype comes from a man aged 30 to 39 with alopecia areata. Some clones in this sample may be carry-over from other donors' samples. The DNA of the CDR3 is TGTGCCAGCAGTTGGGGGACAGGGCTGGGCTACACCTTC. As protein: CASSWGTGLGYTF.